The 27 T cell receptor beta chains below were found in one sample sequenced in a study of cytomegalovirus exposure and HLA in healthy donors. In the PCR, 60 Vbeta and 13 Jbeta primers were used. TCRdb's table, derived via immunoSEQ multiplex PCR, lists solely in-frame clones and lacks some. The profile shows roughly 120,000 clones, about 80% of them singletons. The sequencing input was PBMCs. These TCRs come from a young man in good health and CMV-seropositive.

CDR3: CASSPRQGALGDTQYF. The CDR3, as DNA: TGTGCCAGCAGTCCACGACAGGGGGCTTTAGGGGATACGCAGTATTTT. The V gene is TRBV28, the J gene TRBJ2-3, with TRBD1 matching 10 bases. V lost 5 bases, J lost 6 bases, and 11 bases stayed unmatched. The CDR3 runs 16 residues. Germline assignment: CDR1 MDHEN and CDR2 SYDVKM.

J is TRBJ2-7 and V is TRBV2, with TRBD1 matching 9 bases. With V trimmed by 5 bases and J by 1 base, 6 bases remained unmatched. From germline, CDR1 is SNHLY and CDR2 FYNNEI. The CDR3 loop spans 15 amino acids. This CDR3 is CASSPTGGRSYEQYF. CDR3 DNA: TGTGCCAGCAGTCCTACAGGGGGCCGATCCTACGAGCAGTACTTC.

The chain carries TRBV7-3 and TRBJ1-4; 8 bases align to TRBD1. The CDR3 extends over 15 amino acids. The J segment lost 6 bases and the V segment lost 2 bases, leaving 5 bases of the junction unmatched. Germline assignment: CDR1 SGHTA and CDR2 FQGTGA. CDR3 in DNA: TGTGCCAGCAGCTTAGCGAACAGGGGGTATGAAAAACTGTTTTTT. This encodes CASSLANRGYEKLFF.

This CDR3 reads CASSSQLLAVYNEQFF. DNA of the CDR3: TGCGCCAGCAGTTCCCAGCTCCTAGCGGTCTACAATGAGCAGTTCTTC. V and J are TRBV5-1 and TRBJ2-1, with 7 nucleotides matching TRBD2. V lost 5 bases, J lost 3 bases, and 11 bases stayed unmatched. This CDR3 has 16 amino acids. Germline V gene data show CDR1 as SGHRS and CDR2 as YFSETQ.

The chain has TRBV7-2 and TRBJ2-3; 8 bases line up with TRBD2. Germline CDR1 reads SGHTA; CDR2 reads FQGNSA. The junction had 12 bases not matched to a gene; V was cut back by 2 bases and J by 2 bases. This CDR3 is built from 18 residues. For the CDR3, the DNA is TGTGCCAGCAGCTTATACGGGGGGGCGGTGGGTACCACAGATACGCAGTATTTT. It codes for CASSLYGGAVGTTDTQYF.

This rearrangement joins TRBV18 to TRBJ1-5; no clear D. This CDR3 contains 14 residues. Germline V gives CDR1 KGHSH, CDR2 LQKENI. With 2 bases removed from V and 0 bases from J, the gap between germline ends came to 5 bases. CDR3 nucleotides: TGTGCCAGCTCACCATCCAGTAGCAATCAGCCCCAGCATTTT. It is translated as CASSPSSSNQPQHF.

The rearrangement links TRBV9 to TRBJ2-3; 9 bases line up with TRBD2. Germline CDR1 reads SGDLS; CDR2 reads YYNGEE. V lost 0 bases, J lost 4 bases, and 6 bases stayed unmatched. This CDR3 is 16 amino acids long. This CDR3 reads CASSVVLAGGADTQYF. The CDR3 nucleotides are TGTGCCAGCAGCGTAGTTCTCGCGGGGGGGGCAGATACGCAGTATTTT.

CDR3 loop: CASSFGQGSTDTQYF. DNA for the CDR3: TGTGCCAGCAGTTTCGGACAGGGGAGCACAGATACGCAGTATTTT. V gene TRBV27 combines with J gene TRBJ2-3, with TRBD1 matching over 9 bases. CDR3 length equals 15 residues. With V trimmed by 3 bases and J by 0 bases, 1 base remained unmatched. CDR1 MNHEY and CDR2 SMNVEV come from the germline V gene (reference sequence).

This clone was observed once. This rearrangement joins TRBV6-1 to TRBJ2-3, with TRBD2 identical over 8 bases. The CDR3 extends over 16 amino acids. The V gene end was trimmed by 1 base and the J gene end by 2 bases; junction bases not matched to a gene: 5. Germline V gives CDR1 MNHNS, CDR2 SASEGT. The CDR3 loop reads CASSEVGLVFTDTQYF. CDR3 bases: TGTGCCAGCAGTGAAGTGGGACTAGTCTTCACAGATACGCAGTATTTT.

The CDR3 coding sequence is TGTGCCAGCAGATACAGGATGGATAGCAATCAGCCCCAGCATTTT. It is translated as CASRYRMDSNQPQHF. The chain has TRBV7-8 and TRBJ1-5; the D gene is possibly TRBD1 (5 bases). The CDR3 extends over 15 amino acids. Per the germline V gene, CDR1 is SGHVS and CDR2 is FQNEAQ. V lost 6 bases and J lost 0, with 12 bases in between.

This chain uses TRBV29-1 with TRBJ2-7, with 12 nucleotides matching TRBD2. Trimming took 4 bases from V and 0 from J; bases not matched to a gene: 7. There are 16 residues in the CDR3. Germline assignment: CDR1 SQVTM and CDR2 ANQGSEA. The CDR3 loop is CSVAGLAGLSSYEQYF. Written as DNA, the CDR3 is TGCAGCGTTGCTGGACTAGCGGGGTTGAGCTCCTACGAGCAGTACTTC.

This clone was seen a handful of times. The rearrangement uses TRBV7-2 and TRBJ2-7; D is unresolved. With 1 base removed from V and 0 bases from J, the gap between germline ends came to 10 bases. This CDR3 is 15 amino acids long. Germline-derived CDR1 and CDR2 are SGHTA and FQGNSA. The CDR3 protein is CASSLVAFLSYEQYF. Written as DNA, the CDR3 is TGTGCCAGCAGCTTAGTGGCTTTTCTCTCCTACGAGCAGTACTTC.

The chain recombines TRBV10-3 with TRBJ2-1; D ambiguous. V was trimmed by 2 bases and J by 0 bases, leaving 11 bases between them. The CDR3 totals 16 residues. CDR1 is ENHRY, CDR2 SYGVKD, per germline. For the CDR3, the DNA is TGTGCCATCAGTGAGCTCAGCGCCCGCTCCTACAATGAGCAGTTCTTC. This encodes CAISELSARSYNEQFF.

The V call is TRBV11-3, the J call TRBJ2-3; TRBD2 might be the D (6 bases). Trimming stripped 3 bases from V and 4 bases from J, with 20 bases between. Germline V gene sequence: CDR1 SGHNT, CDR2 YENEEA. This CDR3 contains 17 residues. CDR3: CASSFGTGRAGSDTQYF. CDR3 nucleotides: TGTGCCAGCAGCTTTGGGACGGGCAGGGCGGGGTCAGATACGCAGTATTTT.

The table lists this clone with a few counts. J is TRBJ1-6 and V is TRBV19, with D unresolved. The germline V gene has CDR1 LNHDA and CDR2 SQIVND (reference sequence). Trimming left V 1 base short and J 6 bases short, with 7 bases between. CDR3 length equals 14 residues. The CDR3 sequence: CASSIAQANSPLHF. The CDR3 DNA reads TGTGCCAGTAGTATAGCTCAGGCTAATTCACCCCTCCACTTT. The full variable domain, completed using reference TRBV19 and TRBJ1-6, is DGGITQSPKYLFRKEGQNVTLSCEQNLNHDAMYWYRQDPGQGLRLIYYSQIVNDFQKGDIAEGYSVSREKKESFPLTVTSAQKNPTAFYLCASSIAQANSPLHFGNGTRLTVT.

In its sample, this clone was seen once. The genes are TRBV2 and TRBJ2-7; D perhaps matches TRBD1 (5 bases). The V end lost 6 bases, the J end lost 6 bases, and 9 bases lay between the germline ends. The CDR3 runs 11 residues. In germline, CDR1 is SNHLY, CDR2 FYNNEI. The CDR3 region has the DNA TGTGCCAGCAGCAGGGAAGGCGAGCAGTACTTC. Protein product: CASSREGEQYF. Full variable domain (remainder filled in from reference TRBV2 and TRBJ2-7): EPEVTQTPSHQVTQMGQEVILRCVPISNHLYFYWYRQILGQKVEFLVSFYNNEISEKSEIFDDQFSVERPDGSNFTLKIRSTKLEDSAMYFCASSREGEQYFGPGTRLTVT.

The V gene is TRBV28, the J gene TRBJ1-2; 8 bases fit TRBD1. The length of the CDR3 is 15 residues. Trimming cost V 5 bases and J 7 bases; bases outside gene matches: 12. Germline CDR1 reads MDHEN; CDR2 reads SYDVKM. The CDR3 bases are TGTGCCAGCAGTAGGACAGGGACTCGAAGTGGTGGCTACACCTTC. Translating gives CASSRTGTRSGGYTF.

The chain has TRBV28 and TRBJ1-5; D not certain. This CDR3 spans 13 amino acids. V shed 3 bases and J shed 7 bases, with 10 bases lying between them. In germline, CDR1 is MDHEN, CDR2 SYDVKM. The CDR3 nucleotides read TGTGCCAGCAGTTTCGGGGTTCACCAGCCCCAGCATTTT. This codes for CASSFGVHQPQHF.

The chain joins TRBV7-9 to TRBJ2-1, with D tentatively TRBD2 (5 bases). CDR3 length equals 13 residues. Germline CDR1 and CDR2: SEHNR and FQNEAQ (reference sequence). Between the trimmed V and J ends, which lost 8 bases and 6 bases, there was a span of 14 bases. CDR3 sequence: CASGVSGSNEQFF. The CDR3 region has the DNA TGTGCCAGCGGGGTCTCGGGAAGCAATGAGCAGTTCTTC.

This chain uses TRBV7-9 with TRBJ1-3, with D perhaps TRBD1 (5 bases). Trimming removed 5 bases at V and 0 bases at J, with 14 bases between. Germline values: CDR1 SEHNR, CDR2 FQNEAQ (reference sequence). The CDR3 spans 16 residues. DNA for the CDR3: TGTGCCAGCAGCCCATCAGGGACTCGCTCTGGAAACACCATATATTTT. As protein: CASSPSGTRSGNTIYF.

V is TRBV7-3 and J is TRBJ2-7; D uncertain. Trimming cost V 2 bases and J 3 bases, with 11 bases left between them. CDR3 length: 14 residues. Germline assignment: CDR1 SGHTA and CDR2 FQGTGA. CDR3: CASSLAGDFYEQYF. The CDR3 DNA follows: TGTGCCAGCAGCTTAGCCGGTGACTTCTACGAGCAGTACTTC.

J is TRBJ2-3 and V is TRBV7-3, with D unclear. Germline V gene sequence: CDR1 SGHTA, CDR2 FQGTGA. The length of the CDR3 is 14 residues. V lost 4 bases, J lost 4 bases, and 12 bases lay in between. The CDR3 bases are TGTGCCAGCAGCTACCAGCCGAGCGCAGATACGCAGTATTTT. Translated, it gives CASSYQPSADTQYF.

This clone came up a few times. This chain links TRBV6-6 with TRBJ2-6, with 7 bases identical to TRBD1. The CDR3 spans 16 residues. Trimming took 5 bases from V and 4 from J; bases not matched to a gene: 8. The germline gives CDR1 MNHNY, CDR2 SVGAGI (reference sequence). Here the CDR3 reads CASSRTGLTGANVLTF. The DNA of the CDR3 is TGTGCCAGCAGTCGGACAGGCTTAACGGGGGCCAACGTCCTGACTTTC.

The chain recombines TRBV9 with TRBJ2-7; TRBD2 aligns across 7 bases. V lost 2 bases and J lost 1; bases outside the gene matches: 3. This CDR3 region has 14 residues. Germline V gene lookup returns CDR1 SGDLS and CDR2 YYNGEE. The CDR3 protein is CASSVTSVSYEQYF. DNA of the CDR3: TGTGCCAGCAGCGTCACTAGCGTGTCCTACGAGCAGTACTTC.

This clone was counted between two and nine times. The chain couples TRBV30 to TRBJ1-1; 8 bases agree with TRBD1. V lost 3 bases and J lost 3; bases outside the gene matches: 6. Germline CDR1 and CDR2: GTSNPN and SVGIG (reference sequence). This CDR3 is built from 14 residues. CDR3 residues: CAWSRGQEYTEAFF. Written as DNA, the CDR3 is TGTGCCTGGAGCCGGGGACAGGAGTACACTGAAGCTTTCTTT.

The CDR3 coding sequence is TGTGCCAGCTTAGCCACTGAAGCTTTCTTT. Translated, it gives CASLATEAFF. The chain links TRBV6-6 to TRBJ1-1, with D unresolved. CDR1 is MNHNY and CDR2 is SVGAGI in the germline V gene (reference sequence). V was shortened by 8 bases and J by 4 bases, with 5 bases between the two germline ends. The CDR3 is 10 amino acids.

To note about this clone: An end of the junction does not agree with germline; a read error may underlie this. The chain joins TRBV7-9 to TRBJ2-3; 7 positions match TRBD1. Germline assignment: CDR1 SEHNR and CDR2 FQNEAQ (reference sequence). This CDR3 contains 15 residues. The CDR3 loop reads CSSSLTGVSTDTQYF. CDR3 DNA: TGTTCCAGCAGCTTAACAGGGGTTAGTACAGATACGCAGTATTTT.